This TCR beta chain derives from a study of T cell responses to AZD1222 COVID-19 vaccine. Using immunoSEQ multiplex PCR, the repertoire was profiled, and TCRdb retains in-frame clones only, with some absent. The sample has roughly 100,000 clones, about nine tenths seen once. Germline CDR1 is MDHEN and CDR2 is SYDVKM. With 8 bases removed from V and 0 bases from J, the gap between germline ends came to 14 bases. This CDR3 contains 15 residues. Study observations and caveats: Regions 160-218 and 743-854 held dominance among vaccine-associated CD4 TCRs, which spanned spike. Donors were chiefly white British, with a greater number of females, and clonal diversity was perhaps underestimated.

This clone was seen just once. Its antigen is not identified. The sample consisted of peripheral blood, taken on day 0 of AZD1222 vaccination. This clonotype originated in an adult in good health. The chain uses TRBV28 and TRBJ2-1; D is perhaps TRBD2 (6 bases). CDR3 nucleotide sequence: TGTGCCAGCCTCGGGCGGGACTTCTCCTACAATGAGCAGTTCTTC. Translation: CASLGRDFSYNEQFF.